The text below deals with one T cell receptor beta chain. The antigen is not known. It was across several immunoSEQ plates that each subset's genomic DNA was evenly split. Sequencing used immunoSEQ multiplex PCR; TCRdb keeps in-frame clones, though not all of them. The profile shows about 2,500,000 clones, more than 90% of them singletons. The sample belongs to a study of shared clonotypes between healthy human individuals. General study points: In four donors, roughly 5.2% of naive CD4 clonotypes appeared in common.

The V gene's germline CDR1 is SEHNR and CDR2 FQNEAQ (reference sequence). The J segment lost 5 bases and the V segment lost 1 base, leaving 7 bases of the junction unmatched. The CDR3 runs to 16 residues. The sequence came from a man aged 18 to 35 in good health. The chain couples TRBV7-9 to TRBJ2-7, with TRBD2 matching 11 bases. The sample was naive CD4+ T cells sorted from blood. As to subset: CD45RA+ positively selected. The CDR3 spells CASSLDLLAGVDEQYF. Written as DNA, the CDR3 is TGTGCCAGCAGCTTAGACCTACTAGCGGGAGTTGACGAGCAGTACTTC.